These 25 T cell receptor beta chains originate from one sample sequenced in a study of molecular identifiers for immune sequencing clone quantification. TCRdb re-derived calls from the PCR reads in MiXCR, one entry per CDR3 protein. The table lists under 600,000 distinct CDR3 sequences, over 20% of them singletons, with about 0.84% in the top ten. The sequencing input was naive CD8+ T cells from blood, with Jurkat cell RNA spiked in. The sample's subset: FACS-sorted CD8+CD4-CCR7+CD45RA+ naive T cells. The receptors here all came from a human donor in good health. Some libraries in this study had Jurkat cell RNA spiked in.

As for this clonotype: This probably arose from a read error, given a far larger clone one base away. This rearrangement joins TRBV5-3 to TRBJ2-3; no clear D gene. TRBV5-3 qualifies as an ORF whose function is uncertain. The CDR3 has 11 amino acids. The CDR3 region is CASSLLHTQYF. The CDR3, as DNA: TGTGCCAGCAGCTTGCTACATACGCAGTATTTT.

Comments on this clonotype: The junction differs from germline at one of its ends, possibly a read error. The rearrangement uses TRBV3-1 and TRBJ2-1; 8 nucleotides line up with TRBD2. Germline V CDR1 and CDR2: LGHDT, YNNKEL (reference sequence). The CDR3 length is 15 residues. CDR3 loop: CASSPSGGAYNEQSF. CDR3 DNA sequence: TGTGCCAGCAGTCCGAGCGGGGGCGCCTACAATGAGCAGTCCTTC.

This clonotype has just a few counts. V usage is TRBV7-9 and J usage is TRBJ2-7; 9 bases are shared with TRBD2. The CDR3 has 15 residues. V lost 1 base and J lost 3; bases outside the gene matches: 4. Germline V gene sequence: CDR1 SEHNR, CDR2 FQNEAQ (reference sequence). The CDR3 reads CASSLGGTSYYEQYF. CDR3 bases: TGTGCCAGCAGCTTAGGTGGGACTAGCTACTACGAGCAGTACTTC.

Only a few counts were recorded for this clonotype. This chain connects TRBV30 to TRBJ2-2; possibly TRBD1 or TRBD2 for D (5 bases each). There are 15 residues in the CDR3. V shed 5 bases and J shed 0 bases, with 13 bases lying between them. The germline V gene has CDR1 GTSNPN and CDR2 SVGIG (reference sequence). The CDR3 nucleotides read TGTGCCTGGTGGCGGTGGGGGACGAACACCGGGGAGCTGTTTTTT. Its protein is CAWWRWGTNTGELFF.

The rearrangement links TRBV10-3 to TRBJ2-7, with 10 bases matching TRBD2. Trimming removed 0 bases from V and 5 bases from J; junction bases left unmatched: 7. This CDR3 is built from 16 residues. Germline CDR1 reads ENHRY; CDR2 reads SYGVKD. The CDR3 nucleotides read TGTGCCATCAGTGAGTCTGCTAGCGGGAGTGCCCACGAGCAGTACTTC. Protein sequence: CAISESASGSAHEQYF.

In DNA form, the CDR3 reads TGTGCCAGCACCCGACTAGCGGGGTACACCGAGACCCAGTACTTC. This gives the protein CASTRLAGYTETQYF. The rearrangement links TRBV6-2 or TRBV6-3 to TRBJ2-5, with 11 bases aligning to TRBD2. The CDR3 covers 15 residues. V dropped 7 bases and J dropped 5; count of bases not matched to a gene: 9. Looked up from germline, CDR1 is MNHEY and CDR2 is SVGEGT.

Concerning this clonotype: This clone may be a read error of a much larger clone one base away. V and J are TRBV14 and TRBJ2-5; D is uncertain. Germline V gives CDR1 SGHDN, CDR2 FVKESK. V was cut by 1 base and J by 7 bases, with 10 bases left in between. The CDR3 length is 13 residues. The CDR3 is CASSQVRLGTQYF. DNA for the CDR3: TGTGCCAGCAGCCAAGTCCGCTTGGGGACCCAGTACTTC.

Worth noting for this clonotype: One junction end disagrees with the germline gene, perhaps due to a read error. V gene TRBV4-3 combines with J gene TRBJ1-4; D gene ambiguous. Germline CDR1 LGHNA, CDR2 YSLEER. The CDR3 covers 17 residues. The CDR3 DNA sequence: TGCGCCAGCAGCCAAGAACCCGACCCACAAGCGAATGAAAAACTGGTTTTT. It yields the protein CASSQEPDPQANEKLVF.

The chain carries TRBV11-3 and TRBJ2-7; either TRBD1 or TRBD2 may fit D (5 bases each). CDR3 size: 14 residues. Trimming removed 3 bases at V and 4 bases at J, with 13 bases between. The germline V gene has CDR1 SGHNT and CDR2 YENEEA. The CDR3 loop is CASSFPGRPYEQYF. In DNA, the CDR3 is TGTGCCAGCAGCTTCCCGGGACGACCTTACGAGCAGTACTTC.

Only a few counts were recorded for this clonotype. This chain uses TRBV7-9 with TRBJ1-5; D is ambiguous. The CDR3 extends over 12 amino acids. Germline values: CDR1 SEHNR, CDR2 FQNEAQ (reference sequence). V was shortened by 5 bases and J by 4 bases, with 6 bases between the two germline ends. Written as DNA, the CDR3 is TGTGCCAGCAGCCACATTAATCAGCCCCAGCATTTT. Amino acids: CASSHINQPQHF.

The table lists this clonotype with a few counts. V usage is TRBV2 and J usage is TRBJ2-1; 12 bases fit TRBD2. Germline V gives CDR1 SNHLY, CDR2 FYNNEI. Trimming took 6 bases from V and 0 from J; bases not matched to a gene: 12. There are 19 residues in the CDR3. This chain's CDR3 is CASRELTSGRRVSYNEQFF. The CDR3 bases are TGTGCCAGCAGGGAATTGACTAGCGGGAGACGAGTCTCCTACAATGAGCAGTTCTTC.

This clonotype was seen more than once but under ten times. The rearrangement joins TRBV7-9 to TRBJ2-2; tentatively, D is TRBD1 or TRBD2 (5 bases each). Per the germline V gene, CDR1 is SEHNR and CDR2 is FQNEAQ (reference sequence). Trimming pared 3 bases from V and 3 bases from J, leaving 11 bases between. The CDR3 is 15 amino acids. CDR3 sequence: CASSFSGTDTGELFF. The CDR3 DNA reads as TGTGCCAGCAGCTTCTCGGGGACCGACACCGGGGAGCTGTTTTTT.

This clonotype was observed a few times. V is TRBV4-1 and J is TRBJ1-1; 7 positions match TRBD1. Trimming at V came to 1 base and at J to 5 bases, leaving 7 bases not matched to a gene. The CDR3 consists of 15 residues. CDR1 and CDR2 (germline): MGHRA, YSYEKL. The CDR3 nucleotides are TGCGCCAGCAGCCAAGGACAGGCAGGGGGGACTGAAGCTTTCTTT. Protein sequence: CASSQGQAGGTEAFF.

Ten or more counts support this clonotype. The rearrangement uses TRBV29-1 and TRBJ2-7, with 9 nucleotides matching TRBD1. Trimming removed 7 bases from V and 2 bases from J; junction bases left unmatched: 9. CDR3 size: 14 residues. Per germline, CDR1 SQVTM and CDR2 ANQGSEA. The CDR3 DNA follows: TGCAGCGGCGGACAGGGGATTGGAACCTACGAGCAGTACTTC. Protein product: CSGGQGIGTYEQYF.

In the case of this clonotype: A much more abundant neighbour one base away suggests this may be a read error. The CDR3: CSVEDWVDEAYERYF. In DNA, the CDR3 is TGCAGCGTTGAAGACTGGGTCGATGAAGCCTACGAGCGGTACTTC. The J gene is TRBJ2-7, the V gene TRBV29-1; D ambiguous. CDR1 and CDR2 (germline): SQVTM, ANQGSEA. CDR3 length equals 15 residues.

This clonotype has ten or more counts. This rearrangement joins TRBV16 to TRBJ1-1; 7 bases agree with TRBD1. V dropped 2 bases and J dropped 5; count of bases not matched to a gene: 5. From germline, CDR1 is KGHSY and CDR2 FQNENV. There are 14 residues in the CDR3. The CDR3 DNA reads TGTGCCAGCAGCCAAAGCGCAGGGGGAACTGAAGCTTTCTTT. It encodes CASSQSAGGTEAFF.

This clonotype was detected only a few times. The chain employs TRBV5-8 and TRBJ2-1; D is possibly TRBD1 (5 bases). The CDR3 has 15 residues. CDR1 and CDR2 from the germline V gene are SGHTS and YDEGEE. V was trimmed by 1 base and J by 4 bases, leaving 12 bases between them. Here the CDR3 reads CASSLIRDSYNEQFF. CDR3 nucleotide sequence: TGTGCCAGCAGCTTGATCAGGGATTCTTACAATGAGCAGTTCTTC.

In its sample, this clonotype was seen many times. V and J are TRBV29-1 and TRBJ2-2; no definite D call. Deletions cut 7 bases from V and 2 bases from J, with 11 bases between. The CDR3 runs to 13 residues. Germline CDR1 is SQVTM and CDR2 is ANQGSEA. The DNA for the CDR3 is TGCAGCGCGACCCAAAGAAACACCGGGGAGCTGTTTTTT. It is translated as CSATQRNTGELFF.

This clonotype showed up many times. The rearrangement links TRBV7-9 to TRBJ1-1; the D is unclear. Germline CDR1 and CDR2: SEHNR and FQNEAQ (reference sequence). The CDR3 loop spans 12 amino acids. V lost 5 bases and J 4 bases, leaving 8 bases between the germline ends. Here the CDR3 reads CASSPAGTEAFF. CDR3 DNA: TGTGCCAGCAGCCCGGCGGGCACTGAAGCTTTCTTT.

This clonotype was picked up many times. The J gene is TRBJ1-1, the V gene TRBV5-6; D ambiguous. The CDR3 totals 14 residues. The germline gives CDR1 SGHDT, CDR2 YYEEEE. The V end was cut by 0 bases, the J end by 6 bases, with 12 bases between. The CDR3 loop reads CASSLGGGKSEAFF. The CDR3 DNA sequence: TGTGCCAGCAGCTTGGGTGGAGGGAAGTCTGAAGCTTTCTTT.

Concerning this clonotype itself: A much larger clone is a single base away; this may be a read error. In DNA, the CDR3 is TGTGCCACCGGCTATCAGGAGAGCACAGATACGCAGTATTTT. This sequence encodes CATGYQESTDTQYF. The V call is TRBV15, the J call TRBJ2-3; no definite D call. The ends were cut back, 8 bases at V and 0 bases at J, with 12 bases in the middle. This CDR3 region has 14 residues. CDR1 is LNHNV and CDR2 is YYDKDF in the germline V gene (reference sequence).

Comments on this clonotype: A clone one base away is much larger, so this may be a read error. The chain carries TRBV28 and TRBJ2-4, with D hard to call. There are 12 residues in the CDR3. From germline, CDR1 is MDHEN and CDR2 SYDVKM. The CDR3 bases are TGTGCCGGCAGTCCATTCGAGAACATTCAGTACTTC. This translates into CAGSPFENIQYF.

This clonotype turned up a few times. The chain recombines TRBV28 with TRBJ2-6, with D perhaps matching TRBD1 (6 bases). The germline gives CDR1 MDHEN, CDR2 SYDVKM. The V end was cut by 6 bases, the J end by 0 bases, with 6 bases between. The CDR3 consists of 14 residues. The chain's CDR3 is CASRGGSGANVLTF. The DNA for the CDR3 is TGTGCCAGCAGAGGGGGCTCTGGGGCCAACGTCCTGACTTTC.

This clonotype came up many times. This rearrangement joins TRBV19 to TRBJ1-3; D is perhaps TRBD1 (6 bases). The germline V gene has CDR1 LNHDA and CDR2 SQIVND (reference sequence). The CDR3 extends over 14 amino acids. Trimming removed 10 bases from V and 4 bases from J, with 17 bases in between. The CDR3 sequence is CATQWGADGNTIYF. The CDR3 DNA is TGTGCCACGCAGTGGGGGGCTGACGGAAACACCATATATTTT.

The chain combines TRBV12-3 or TRBV12-4 with TRBJ2-7; maybe TRBD1 (5 bases). Trimming took off 6 bases at V and 3 bases at J, with 12 bases between the two ends. The CDR3 covers 13 residues. CDR3 DNA sequence: TGTGCCAGCAGCCTCAGGGTACTCTACGAGCAGTACTTC. It specifies CASSLRVLYEQYF.